The clone carrying this T cell receptor (beta chain) was observed a single time. Its specificity is unknown. A J-beta primer mix and a sample-barcoded 5' primer were used in a second PCR of roughly 7 to 12 cycles. TCRdb reanalysed the 5' RACE reads using MiXCR and keeps one entry per CDR3 protein. The table has 1.2 million to 1.5 million distinct CDR3 sequences, around 55% seen once. The sample comes from a study of blood T cells in healthy people across ages. Notes on the study in general: Naive T cell percentage strongly correlated with TCR beta diversity.

The ends were cut back, 3 bases at V and 0 bases at J, with 8 bases in the middle. The CDR3 runs to 14 residues. CDR1 is ENHRY and CDR2 is SYGVKD in the germline V gene. The J gene is TRBJ1-1, the V gene TRBV10-3; maybe TRBD1 (5 bases). This sequence originates from a man between 18 and 29 years old in good health. The sequenced sample consisted of blood. CDR3 amino acids: CAISDRQLNTEAFF. The CDR3 DNA sequence: TGTGCCATCAGTGATCGACAGCTGAACACTGAAGCTTTCTTT.